These 24 T cell receptor beta chains came from one sample sequenced in a study of T cell responses to AZD1222 COVID-19 vaccine. Repertoires were generated with immunoSEQ multiplex PCR, while TCRdb's copy carries only in-frame clones and drops some. The sample lists 100,000 or so clones, nearly 90% occurring once. The sequencing used peripheral blood, collected 28 days after the second AZD1222 dose. The receptor set was obtained from an adult who received the AZD1222 COVID-19 vaccine.

This clone appeared a single time. The J gene is TRBJ2-7, the V gene TRBV7-3; perhaps TRBD1 as D (5 bases). Germline CDR1 reads SGHTA; CDR2 reads FQGTGA. V was trimmed by 1 base and J by 5 bases, leaving 6 bases between them. The CDR3 totals 12 residues. The CDR3 is CASSLIGDEQYF. The CDR3 region has the DNA TGTGCCAGCAGCTTAATAGGGGACGAGCAGTACTTC.

This chain joins TRBV28 and TRBJ2-7; tentatively, D is TRBD1 (6 bases). Trimming removed 5 bases from V and 3 bases from J, with 11 bases in between. The length of the CDR3 is 13 residues. The germline gives CDR1 MDHEN, CDR2 SYDVKM. Written as DNA, the CDR3 is TGTGCCAGCAGTCTCAACAGGGTCTACGAGCAGTACTTC. As protein: CASSLNRVYEQYF.

This clone was counted a few times. V is TRBV5-1 and J is TRBJ2-1; 12 bases agree with TRBD2. The CDR3 has 16 amino acids. Germline V gives CDR1 SGHRS, CDR2 YFSETQ. After removal of 0 bases from V and 9 bases from J, the junction contained 7 bases not matched to a gene. CDR3 protein: CASSLGLAGAGGEQFF. CDR3 nucleotides: TGCGCCAGCAGCTTGGGACTAGCGGGAGCCGGGGGTGAGCAGTTCTTC.

This clone came up a few times. V and J are TRBV7-2 and TRBJ2-1, with D perhaps matching TRBD1 (5 bases). The CDR3 length is 14 residues. V was pared by 3 bases and J by 5 bases, with 11 bases between. The germline V gene encodes CDR1 SGHTA and CDR2 FQGNSA. The CDR3 nucleotides read TGTGCCAGCAGCTTCTATACAGGTAACAATGAGCAGTTCTTC. It yields the protein CASSFYTGNNEQFF.

The chain uses TRBV24-1 and TRBJ2-1; 11 bases are shared with TRBD2. Losses at the gene ends were 3 bases for V and 8 bases for J; bases not matched to a gene: 5. Germline V CDR1 and CDR2: KGHDR, SFDVKD. The CDR3 contains 15 residues. The CDR3 region has the DNA TGTGCCACCAGTGATGTTAGCGGGAGGGCCTATGAGCAGTTCTTC. This codes for CATSDVSGRAYEQFF.

The gene calls are TRBV27 and TRBJ2-7; possibly TRBD2 for D (6 bases). V shed 2 bases and J shed 7 bases, with 12 bases lying between them. Germline V gene lookup returns CDR1 MNHEY and CDR2 SMNVEV (reference sequence). The CDR3 loop spans 13 amino acids. The CDR3 region is CASSLEGAGEQYF. The CDR3 DNA sequence: TGTGCCAGCAGTTTAGAAGGGGCGGGAGAGCAGTACTTC.

This sequence joins TRBV3-1 (or the pseudogene TRBV3-2) and TRBJ2-1; 9 bases are shared with TRBD2. The CDR3 runs to 17 residues. With V trimmed by 1 base and J by 2 bases, 6 bases remained unmatched. CDR1 and CDR2 (germline): LGHDT, YNNKEL (reference sequence). The CDR3 sequence: CASSQVTTSGTYNEQFF. The CDR3 region has the DNA TGTGCCAGCAGCCAAGTCACGACTAGCGGAACCTACAATGAGCAGTTCTTC.

V and J are TRBV2 and TRBJ1-2, with D hard to call. Per the germline V gene, CDR1 is SNHLY and CDR2 is FYNNEI. This CDR3 is 12 amino acids long. Trimming cost V 1 base and J 7 bases, with 7 bases left between them. The CDR3 region is CASSEEDFGYTF. The CDR3 nucleotides read TGTGCCAGCAGTGAAGAGGACTTTGGCTACACCTTC.

The gene calls are TRBV20-1 and TRBJ2-5; 11 bases align to TRBD2. Germline lookup yields CDR1 DFQATT and CDR2 SNEGSKA (reference sequence). Germline trimming cut 3 bases from V and 5 bases from J; bases unmatched to any gene: 17. The CDR3 has 18 residues. The CDR3 reads CSASLDSGRAGADETQYF. DNA of the CDR3: TGCAGTGCTAGTCTAGATAGCGGGAGGGCCGGGGCTGACGAGACCCAGTACTTC.

J is TRBJ1-6 and V is TRBV7-2; no firm D call. Germline CDR1 SGHTA, CDR2 FQGNSA. V lost 1 base and J lost 2, with 6 bases in between. The CDR3 totals 15 residues. The CDR3 DNA sequence: TGTGCCAGCAGCTTAGGGGGTACCTATAATTCACCCCTCCACTTT. This codes for CASSLGGTYNSPLHF.

The genes are TRBV5-1 and TRBJ2-3; D perhaps matches TRBD2 (6 bases). Germline values: CDR1 SGHRS, CDR2 YFSETQ. The CDR3 length is 18 residues. The V end lost 3 bases, the J end lost 1 base, and 21 bases lay between the germline ends. For the CDR3, the DNA is TGCGCCAGCAGCTGGACACGGTCGGGGGTTCCTGGCACAGATACGCAGTATTTT. This translates into CASSWTRSGVPGTDTQYF.

The J gene is TRBJ2-1, the V gene TRBV29-1; 10 bases are a match to TRBD2. Germline V gene data show CDR1 as SQVTM and CDR2 as ANQGSEA. With V trimmed by 3 bases and J by 8 bases, 10 bases remained unmatched. The CDR3 length is 15 residues. CDR3 residues: CSVDVAGGGSHEQFF. The CDR3 DNA follows: TGCAGCGTTGATGTAGCGGGAGGCGGAAGCCATGAGCAGTTCTTC.

The chain recombines TRBV10-3 with TRBJ1-2; TRBD1 matches at 7 bases. V lost 0 bases, J lost 1 base, and 11 bases stayed unmatched. The CDR3 covers 18 residues. CDR1 and CDR2 from the germline V gene are ENHRY and SYGVKD. CDR3 sequence reads: CAISESSQGDLSNYGYTF. The DNA for the CDR3 is TGTGCCATCAGTGAGTCGAGCCAGGGGGACCTCAGTAACTATGGCTACACCTTC.

CDR3 nucleotides: TGTGCCAGCAGCTTAGGAGCGGGCTACGAGCAGTACTTC. Protein sequence: CASSLGAGYEQYF. This rearrangement joins TRBV7-2 to TRBJ2-7, with D tentatively TRBD2 (6 bases). The V end lost 1 base, the J end lost 3 bases, and 7 bases lay between the germline ends. CDR1 and CDR2 (germline): SGHTA, FQGNSA. The CDR3 consists of 13 residues.

The chain carries TRBV6-5 and TRBJ1-1; D call uncertain. From germline, CDR1 is MNHEY and CDR2 SVGAGI. This CDR3 region has 13 residues. V lost 6 bases, J lost 0 bases, and 8 bases lay in between. CDR3 DNA: TGTGCCAGCAGCCGAGGCCTGAACACTGAAGCTTTCTTT. Its protein product is CASSRGLNTEAFF.

The J gene is TRBJ2-2, the V gene TRBV10-3; D unclear. The CDR3 is made up of 12 amino acids. V lost 4 bases and J lost 8, with 8 bases in between. The germline gives CDR1 ENHRY, CDR2 SYGVKD. CDR3 residues: CAISGSAGELFF. For the CDR3, the DNA is TGTGCCATCAGTGGTTCTGCTGGGGAGCTGTTTTTT.

The table lists this clone with a count of one. J is TRBJ2-7 and V is TRBV18; D remains unclear. Per the germline V gene, CDR1 is KGHSH and CDR2 is LQKENI. CDR3 length: 12 amino acids. Trimming shortened V by 3 bases and J by 6 bases, and 9 bases separated the two germline ends. CDR3 in amino acids: CASSPIAGEQYF. The CDR3 DNA sequence: TGTGCCAGCTCACCTATCGCCGGCGAGCAGTACTTC.

The chain joins TRBV7-8 to TRBJ2-7; 12 nucleotides agree with TRBD2. With 3 bases clipped from V and 3 bases from J, the junction kept 9 bases outside the gene matches. This CDR3 contains 17 residues. Germline CDR1 is SGHVS and CDR2 is FQNEAQ. The CDR3 bases are TGTGCCAGCAGCTTGGATAGGCTAGCGGGAGGGTTCTACGAGCAGTACTTC. It specifies CASSLDRLAGGFYEQYF.

This clone has just a few counts. Other DNA sequences in the same sample also yield this CDR3. The gene calls are TRBV19 and TRBJ2-7; no reliable D call. There are 12 residues in the CDR3. Between the trimmed V and J ends, which lost 5 bases and 0 bases, there was a span of 5 bases. Germline-derived CDR1 and CDR2 are LNHDA and SQIVND (reference sequence). Written as DNA, the CDR3 is TGTGCCAGTAGTGCAAGCTCCTACGAGCAGTACTTC. It translates to CASSASSYEQYF.

The chain uses TRBV9 and TRBJ2-1; 11 nucleotides line up with TRBD2. V dropped 2 bases and J dropped 4; count of bases not matched to a gene: 8. CDR3 length equals 17 residues. Looked up from germline, CDR1 is SGDLS and CDR2 is YYNGEE. In DNA, the CDR3 is TGTGCCAGCAGCGTCTCCCCTAGCGGGAGGTTGTACAATGAGCAGTTCTTC. It is translated as CASSVSPSGRLYNEQFF.

The genes are TRBV3-1 (or the pseudogene TRBV3-2) and TRBJ1-5; the D gene is possibly TRBD1 (5 bases). Germline V gene lookup returns CDR1 LGHDT and CDR2 YNNKEL (reference sequence). The CDR3 length is 15 residues. Trimming took 0 bases from V and 2 from J, leaving 8 bases between them. CDR3 DNA: TGTGCCAGCAGCCAAGATTGGGGGGGCAATCAGCCCCAGCATTTT. This translates into CASSQDWGGNQPQHF.

This chain joins TRBV2 and TRBJ2-1, with 14 bases lining up with TRBD2. Germline lookup yields CDR1 SNHLY and CDR2 FYNNEI. The CDR3 runs to 16 residues. The V segment lost 6 bases and the J segment 6 bases; nucleotides outside the gene matches: 7. CDR3 sequence (DNA): TGTGCCAGCAGAACCGGGACTAGCGGGAGACCCAATGAGCAGTTCTTC. This gives the protein CASRTGTSGRPNEQFF.

CDR3 protein: CASSQDLFNSPLHF. Here the CDR3 DNA reads TGCGCCAGCAGCCAAGATCTCTTTAATTCACCCCTCCACTTT. The rearrangement joins TRBV4-1 to TRBJ1-6, with D unclear. V lost 0 bases and J 6 bases, leaving 6 bases between the germline ends. The CDR3 consists of 14 residues. CDR1 is MGHRA, CDR2 YSYEKL, per germline.

CDR3 in amino acids: CACQPAGRDTQYF. For the CDR3, the DNA is TGTGCCTGCCAACCAGCGGGGCGGGATACGCAGTATTTT. The J gene is TRBJ2-3, the V gene TRBV30, with 7 bases fitting TRBD2. V was clipped by 6 bases and J by 6 bases; unmatched bases: 9. Per the germline V gene, CDR1 is GTSNPN and CDR2 is SVGIG (reference sequence). This CDR3 is built from 13 residues. Together with reference TRBV30 and TRBJ2-3, the CDR3 gives the full variable domain: SQTIHQWPATLVQPVGSPLSLECTVEGTSNPNLYWYRQAAGRGLQLLFYSVGIGQISSEVPQNLSASRPQDRQFILSSKKLLLSDSGFYLCACQPAGRDTQYFGPGTRLTVL.